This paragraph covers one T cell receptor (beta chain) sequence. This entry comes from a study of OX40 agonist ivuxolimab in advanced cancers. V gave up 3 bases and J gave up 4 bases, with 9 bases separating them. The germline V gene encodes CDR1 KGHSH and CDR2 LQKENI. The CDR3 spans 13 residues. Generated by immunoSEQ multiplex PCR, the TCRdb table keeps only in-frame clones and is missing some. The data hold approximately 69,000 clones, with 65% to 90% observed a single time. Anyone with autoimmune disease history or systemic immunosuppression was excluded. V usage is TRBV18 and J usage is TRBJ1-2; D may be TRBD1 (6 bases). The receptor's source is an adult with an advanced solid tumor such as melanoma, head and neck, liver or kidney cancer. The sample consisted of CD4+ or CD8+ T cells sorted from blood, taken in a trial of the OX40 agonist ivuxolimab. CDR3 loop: CASSPDSIYGYTF. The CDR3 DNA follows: TGTGCCAGCTCACCGGACAGCATCTATGGCTACACCTTC.